This TCR beta chain was identified in a study of identifying expanded T cells in peripheral blood. The table came from immunoSEQ multiplex PCR; TCRdb's copy has only in-frame clones and leaves some out. The sample has 100,000 to 150,000 clones, around 88% seen once. Germline V gene sequence: CDR1 SGHTA, CDR2 FQGNSA. The CDR3 spans 13 residues. Trimming stripped 1 base from V and 6 bases from J, with 10 bases between. The sequenced material came from blood. The source is a person between 18 and 75 years old in good health. V usage is TRBV7-2 and J usage is TRBJ2-7, with D unclear. The CDR3 coding sequence is TGTGCCAGCAGCTTAGGTGGGCCTCGCGAGCAGTACTTC. This translates into CASSLGGPREQYF.